The clone carrying this T cell receptor (beta chain) was seen once. Measured with immunoSEQ multiplex PCR; TCRdb has only the in-frame clones, and not every one. Of hundreds of thousands of clones listed, 87% were seen once; the top ten hold more than 3%. This sample's treatment: about 20 received Ad26.COV2.S at low or high dose, single or two shots; five or six received placebo; per-sample allocation not given. Each sample was drawn 63 days after the first injection (of vaccine or placebo). The entry originates in a study of Ad26.COV2.S vaccination and SARS-CoV-2 variants. Germline values: CDR1 SGHDT, CDR2 YYEEEE. This CDR3 is built from 15 residues. Trimming took off 3 bases at V and 4 bases at J, with 14 bases between the two ends.

This TCR came from a person between 18 and 65 years old who received the Ad26.COV2.S COVID-19 vaccine or a placebo. Sequenced material: peripheral blood, taken in a trial of Ad26.COV2.S vaccine versus placebo. The chain has TRBV5-6 and TRBJ2-1, with TRBD2 as a possible D gene (6 bases). For the CDR3, the DNA is TGTGCCAGCAGCTGGAGGGGCGCGACTTACAATGAGCAGTTCTTC. As protein: CASSWRGATYNEQFF.